This T cell receptor beta chain was retrieved from a study of cytomegalovirus exposure and HLA in healthy donors. Concerning this clone itself: Its target is not known.

Study-level findings and limits: The HLA-A and HLA-B alleles of most subjects were reportedly predicted accurately from TCR beta sequences. Excluded: some indistinguishable V segments such as TRBV6-2 and TRBV6-3.

13 Jbeta primers and 60 Vbeta primers were used for the PCR. Measured with immunoSEQ multiplex PCR; TCRdb has only the in-frame clones, and not every one. The table has nearly 110,000 clones, about 70% seen once. The CDR3 covers 16 residues. V gave up 7 bases and J gave up 0 bases, with 19 bases separating them. CDR1 is SNHLY and CDR2 is FYNNEI in the germline V gene. This sequence joins TRBV2 and TRBJ2-7, with TRBD1 as a possible D gene (5 bases). The sequencing sample was made of PBMCs. The TCR originated in a boy aged 5-17 years in good health and CMV-seronegative. The CDR3 is CASKVDTRLSSYEQYF. The CDR3 bases are TGTGCCAGCAAGGTGGACACGAGGTTAAGCTCCTACGAGCAGTACTTC.